This T cell receptor beta chain originates from a study of blood T cell repertoires in COVID-19. Study in general: PBMCs, B-cell-depleted T cells, or T cells provided the cDNA or gDNA that made up the material.

V shed 1 base and J shed 2 bases, with 9 bases lying between them. Germline-derived CDR1 and CDR2 are SGHVS and FQNEAQ. This CDR3 has 14 residues. In the authors' workflow: Cell counts per sample came from amplifying reference gene primers. The assay was immunoSEQ multiplex PCR, and TCRdb's table has in-frame clones only and misses some. For V, J and clone size, that table is used; D and trimming come from the DNA. This sample carries about 270,000 clones, more than 65% of them seen once, and the ten largest clones take about 3%. The clonotype comes from a woman in her late teens or twenties with acute or convalescent COVID-19. The rearrangement joins TRBV7-8 to TRBJ2-7; a possible D gene is TRBD1 (5 bases). The sequenced material came from peripheral blood. The CDR3 protein is CASSLGRVTYEQYF. CDR3 DNA: TGTGCCAGCAGCTTAGGCAGGGTAACCTACGAGCAGTACTTC.